This is a list of T cell receptor beta chains from one sample in a study of beta chain features in type 1 diabetes. The repertoire was sequenced with immunoSEQ multiplex PCR; TCRdb's copy has only in-frame clones and lacks some. The sample gives around 160,000 clones, 9% of which show up once; 0.7% is in the top ten. The sequencing sample was made of central memory CD4+ T cells from blood. The origin of the receptors is a woman aged 25 to 39 with type 1 diabetes. CDR3s include the opening cysteine and the closing phenylalanine or tryptophan. The D gene is left open where the match is weak. Some rows mark clone size as missing; the rest say once, few, many or name a class of expanded clone.

V gene: TRBV10-1
clone size: -
D gene: -
J gene: TRBJ1-2
CDR3 protein: CASLQVKGYTF
CDR3 DNA: TGCGCCAGTTTACAGGTGAAAGGCTACACCTTC

V gene: TRBV7-2
clone size: -
D gene: TRBD2
J gene: TRBJ2-3
CDR3 protein: CASSLGTSGTVTQYF
CDR3 DNA: TGTGCCAGCAGCCTTGGGACTAGCGGGACTGTTACGCAGTATTTT

V gene: TRBV2
clone size: few
D gene: -
J gene: TRBJ1-2
CDR3 protein: CASSGQDYGYTF
CDR3 DNA: TGTGCCAGCAGTGGACAGGACTATGGCTACACCTTC

V gene: TRBV7-8
clone size: few
D gene: TRBD2
J gene: TRBJ2-5
CDR3 protein: CASSLGGTSFRFQETQYF
CDR3 DNA: TGTGCCAGCAGCTTAGGCGGGACTAGCTTTCGGTTCCAAGAGACCCAGTACTTC

V gene: TRBV5-6
clone size: -
D gene: TRBD1
J gene: TRBJ1-5
CDR3 protein: CASSNAGTAGPQHF
CDR3 DNA: TGTGCCAGCAGCAACGCCGGGACAGCAGGGCCCCAGCATTTT

V gene: TRBV5-1
clone size: -
D gene: -
J gene: TRBJ1-2
CDR3 protein: CASSLGTLENYGYTF
CDR3 DNA: TGCGCCAGCAGCTTGGGAACACTGGAGAACTATGGCTACACCTTC

V gene: TRBV11-3
clone size: -
D gene: -
J gene: TRBJ2-2
CDR3 protein: CASSSIIQGTGELFF
CDR3 DNA: TGTGCCAGCAGCTCGATCATACAGGGAACCGGGGAGCTGTTTTTT

V gene: TRBV2
clone size: -
D gene: -
J gene: TRBJ2-5
CDR3 protein: CASSPQGQQETQYF
CDR3 DNA: TGTGCCAGCAGCCCCCAAGGACAACAAGAGACCCAGTACTTC

V gene: TRBV19
clone size: few
D gene: TRBD1
J gene: TRBJ1-5
CDR3 protein: CASSPTGGNQPQHF
CDR3 DNA: TGTGCCAGTAGCCCTACAGGGGGGAATCAGCCCCAGCATTTT

V gene: TRBV27
clone size: few
D gene: TRBD2
J gene: TRBJ2-1
CDR3 protein: CASSLGELAGEGNEQFF
CDR3 DNA: TGTGCCAGCAGTTTAGGGGAACTAGCGGGAGAGGGTAATGAGCAGTTCTTC

V gene: TRBV29-1
clone size: few
D gene: TRBD2
J gene: TRBJ2-3
CDR3 protein: CSVEGPRGEGPDTQYF
CDR3 DNA: TGCAGCGTTGAAGGGCCACGGGGGGAGGGCCCAGATACGCAGTATTTT

V gene: TRBV9
clone size: few
D gene: TRBD1
J gene: TRBJ2-3
CDR3 protein: CASSTLTGVLSDTQYF
CDR3 DNA: TGTGCCAGCAGCACATTGACAGGGGTACTTTCAGATACGCAGTATTTT

V gene: TRBV7-9
clone size: -
D gene: -
J gene: TRBJ1-1
CDR3 protein: CASSPLLGGGGTEAFF
CDR3 DNA: TGTGCCAGCAGCCCACTATTGGGGGGGGGAGGCACTGAAGCTTTCTTT

V gene: TRBV2
clone size: few
D gene: -
J gene: TRBJ1-2
CDR3 protein: CASRRRGKLYGYTF
CDR3 DNA: TGTGCCAGCAGGCGTAGGGGGAAGCTCTATGGCTACACCTTC

V gene: TRBV29-1
clone size: few
D gene: TRBD1
J gene: TRBJ2-3
CDR3 protein: CSVEVGTAGTDTQYF
CDR3 DNA: TGCAGCGTTGAAGTGGGGACAGCGGGCACAGATACGCAGTATTTT

V gene: TRBV9
clone size: few
D gene: -
J gene: TRBJ1-1
CDR3 protein: CASSVAGMNTEAFF
CDR3 DNA: TGTGCCAGCAGCGTAGCAGGCATGAACACTGAAGCTTTCTTT

V gene: TRBV7-2
clone size: -
D gene: TRBD1
J gene: TRBJ2-5
CDR3 protein: CASSFNRGKETQYF
CDR3 DNA: TGTGCCAGCAGCTTTAACAGGGGGAAAGAGACCCAGTACTTC

V gene: TRBV6-6
clone size: few
D gene: TRBD2
J gene: TRBJ2-3
CDR3 protein: CASRPAGLETQYF
CDR3 DNA: TGTGCCAGCAGACCCGCGGGACTAGAAACGCAGTATTTT

V gene: TRBV5-1
clone size: few
D gene: -
J gene: TRBJ2-7
CDR3 protein: CASSLIGKDEQYF
CDR3 DNA: TGCGCCAGCAGCTTGATCGGGAAAGACGAGCAGTACTTC

V gene: TRBV7-9
clone size: -
D gene: -
J gene: TRBJ1-3
CDR3 protein: CASSFRSGTGNTIYF
CDR3 DNA: TGTGCCAGCAGCTTCAGGTCAGGGACTGGAAACACCATATATTTT

V gene: TRBV7-3
clone size: -
D gene: TRBD2
J gene: TRBJ2-1
CDR3 protein: CASSLAGGPRNEQFF
CDR3 DNA: TGTGCCAGCAGCTTAGCGGGAGGGCCGAGGAATGAGCAGTTCTTC

V gene: TRBV5-1
clone size: few
D gene: -
J gene: TRBJ2-1
CDR3 protein: CASSYISGRDNEQFF
CDR3 DNA: TGCGCCAGCAGCTACATTTCGGGGAGAGACAATGAGCAGTTCTTC

V gene: TRBV11-2
clone size: -
D gene: -
J gene: TRBJ2-7
CDR3 protein: CASSPGTTLYEQYF
CDR3 DNA: TGTGCCAGCAGCCCCGGGACAACTCTCTACGAGCAGTACTTC

V gene: TRBV7-9
clone size: -
D gene: -
J gene: TRBJ2-6
CDR3 protein: CASSPRSSGANVLTF
CDR3 DNA: TGTGCCAGCAGCCCACGGAGCTCTGGGGCCAACGTCCTGACTTTC

V gene: TRBV7-9
clone size: -
D gene: TRBD2
J gene: TRBJ2-3
CDR3 protein: CASSLGGGRADTQYF
CDR3 DNA: TGTGCCAGCAGCTTAGGCGGCGGGAGAGCAGATACGCAGTATTTT

V gene: TRBV19
clone size: -
D gene: TRBD1
J gene: TRBJ1-1
CDR3 protein: CATNEGATNTEAFF
CDR3 DNA: TGTGCCACTAACGAGGGGGCCACAAACACTGAAGCTTTCTTT

V gene: TRBV5-4
clone size: few
D gene: -
J gene: TRBJ1-1
CDR3 protein: CASSIKHRAQNTEAFF
CDR3 DNA: TGTGCCAGCAGCATTAAACACAGAGCACAGAACACTGAAGCTTTCTTT

V gene: TRBV7-2
clone size: -
D gene: TRBD2
J gene: TRBJ2-7
CDR3 protein: CASSLVERDGSYEQYF
CDR3 DNA: TGTGCCAGCAGCTTAGTTGAGCGGGATGGCTCCTACGAGCAGTACTTC

V gene: TRBV5-6
clone size: -
D gene: -
J gene: TRBJ1-1
CDR3 protein: CASSLGHVNTEAFF
CDR3 DNA: TGTGCCAGCAGCTTGGGACACGTGAACACTGAAGCTTTCTTT

V gene: TRBV7-3
clone size: -
D gene: -
J gene: TRBJ2-5
CDR3 protein: CASSLIGYDRETQYF
CDR3 DNA: TGTGCCAGCAGCTTAATCGGGTACGATCGAGAGACCCAGTACTTC

V gene: TRBV19
clone size: -
D gene: TRBD1
J gene: TRBJ2-5
CDR3 protein: CASSRRGQVETQYF
CDR3 DNA: TGTGCCAGTAGTCGCAGGGGGCAGGTGGAGACCCAGTACTTC